The 3 T cell receptor beta chains given below trace back to one sample, sequenced in a study of spatial heterogeneity in lung cancer. MiXCR was run by TCRdb on the 5' RACE reads, yielding one entry per CDR3 protein. The sample carries 35,000 to 45,000 distinct CDR3 sequences, 22% recorded once. Documented time point: blood at routine non-recurrence follow-up after resection. The source material was PBMCs, sampled at follow-up. Every receptor here comes from a female donor with early-stage non-small cell lung cancer.

The rearrangement uses TRBV6-6 and TRBJ1-1; D possibly corresponds to TRBD1 (6 bases). CDR3 size: 13 residues. Per the germline V gene, CDR1 is MNHNY and CDR2 is SVGAGI (reference sequence). The V end lost 4 bases, the J end lost 5 bases, and 11 bases lay between the germline ends. CDR3 amino acids: CASSSYRATEAFF. CDR3 nucleotides: TGTGCCAGCAGTTCCTACAGGGCTACTGAAGCTTTCTTT.

This clonotype was observed many times. This chain connects TRBV7-9 to TRBJ2-2, with D tentatively TRBD2 (6 bases). Germline V gene sequence: CDR1 SEHNR, CDR2 FQNEAQ (reference sequence). V lost 3 bases, J lost 3 bases, and 14 bases lay in between. The CDR3 has 16 residues. As DNA, the CDR3 is TGTGCCAGCAGCTTTAGCGGCCCCGGGGACACCGGGGAGCTGTTTTTT. Translating it yields CASSFSGPGDTGELFF.

Details on this clonotype: At one end, the junction sequence differs from germline, possibly due to a read error. The chain has TRBV5-1 and TRBJ1-1, with D possibly TRBD1 on 5 matching bases. The CDR3 covers 15 residues. Per the germline V gene, CDR1 is SGHRS and CDR2 is YFSETQ. The CDR3 loop reads CASSLEGLINTEAFF. The CDR3, as DNA: TGCGCCAGCAGCTTGGAGGGACTGATTAACACCGAAGCTTTCTTT.